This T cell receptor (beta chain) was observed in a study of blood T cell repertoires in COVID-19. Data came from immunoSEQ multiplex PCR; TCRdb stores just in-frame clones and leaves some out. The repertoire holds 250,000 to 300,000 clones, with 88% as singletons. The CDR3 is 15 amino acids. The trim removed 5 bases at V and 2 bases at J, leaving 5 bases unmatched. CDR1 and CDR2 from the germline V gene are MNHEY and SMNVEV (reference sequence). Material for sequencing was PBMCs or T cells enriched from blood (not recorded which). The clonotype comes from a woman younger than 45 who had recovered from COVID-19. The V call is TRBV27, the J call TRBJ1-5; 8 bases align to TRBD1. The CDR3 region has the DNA TGTGCCAGCAGTCGGACAGGGTTGGGCAATCAGCCCCAGCATTTT. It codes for CASSRTGLGNQPQHF.